The present T cell receptor (beta chain) was sequenced within a study of T cell changes during pregnancy in multiple sclerosis. Repertoires were generated with immunoSEQ multiplex PCR, while TCRdb's copy carries only in-frame clones and drops some. The table has approximately 40,000 clones, about 88% seen once. The TCR originated in a female donor with multiple sclerosis, enrolled in a pregnancy study. Sample: CD4+ T cells from peripheral blood mononuclear cells, taken in the first trimester of pregnancy.

CDR3 sequence (DNA): TGTGCCAGTAGTTGGGGACAGGCGAACCACGAGCAGTACTTC. Translation: CASSWGQANHEQYF. The V and J genes are TRBV19 and TRBJ2-7; 8 nucleotides line up with TRBD1. The CDR3 extends over 14 amino acids. V was pared by 5 bases and J by 5 bases, with 8 bases of the junction left unmatched. Germline CDR1 and CDR2: LNHDA and SQIVND (reference sequence).